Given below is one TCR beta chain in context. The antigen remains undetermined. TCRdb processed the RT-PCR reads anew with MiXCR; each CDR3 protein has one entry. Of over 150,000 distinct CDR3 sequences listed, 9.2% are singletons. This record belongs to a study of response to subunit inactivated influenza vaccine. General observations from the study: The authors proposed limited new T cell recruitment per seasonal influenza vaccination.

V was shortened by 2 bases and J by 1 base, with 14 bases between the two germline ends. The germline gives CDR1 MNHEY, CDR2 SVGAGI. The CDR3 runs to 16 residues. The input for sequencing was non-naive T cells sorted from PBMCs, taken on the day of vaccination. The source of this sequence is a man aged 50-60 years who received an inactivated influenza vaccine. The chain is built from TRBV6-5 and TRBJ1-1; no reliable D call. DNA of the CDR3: TGTGCCAGCAGTTACCTGCCACATGGAACGAACACTGAAGCTTTCTTT. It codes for CASSYLPHGTNTEAFF.